This is a list of T cell receptor beta chains from one sample in a study of T cells in Graves' hyperthyroidism and ophthalmopathy. MiXCR, run by TCRdb on the multiplex PCR reads, gives a single entry per CDR3 protein. The sample includes 340,000 or so distinct CDR3 sequences, around 16% of them seen just once. The sample was blood. All receptors come from a man younger than 45 with Graves' hyperthyroidism. Both conserved end residues are trimmed from each CDR3.

ASSRTPLPTDTQY,TRBV7-2,TRBJ2-3
ASSQERTGLSYEQY,TRBV4-1,TRBJ2-7
ASSERNFYFYGYT,TRBV6-1,TRBJ1-2
ASSLGGPPGETQY,TRBV5-1,TRBJ2-5
ASSLTVHYEQY,TRBV6-1,TRBJ2-7
ASSHSDRGDQPQH,TRBV3-1,TRBJ1-5
SARDHGNTIY,TRBV20-1,TRBJ1-3
ATSRARTVPNYGYT,TRBV15,TRBJ1-2
ASSSGETIYGYT,TRBV6-6,TRBJ1-2
ASSTGGLSPLH,TRBV28,TRBJ1-6
ASTSPGVGEKLF,TRBV28,TRBJ1-4
ASSQGNRGRTQY,TRBV11-2,TRBJ2-5
ASTPHPRTGAYEQY,TRBV19,TRBJ2-7
SARDKGRGLGRTYEQY,TRBV20-1,TRBJ2-7
ASSLLTSGNHYNEQF,TRBV5-1,TRBJ2-1
ASSLRGRRADTQY,TRBV3-1,TRBJ2-3
ASSLTPQGNTYGYT,TRBV5-1,TRBJ1-2
ASTGTSGSTGQF,TRBV7-9,TRBJ2-1
ASSPGYTEAF,TRBV12-3/TRBV12-4,TRBJ1-1
ASRYESGELF,TRBV2,TRBJ2-2
ASSSRSGRGKTQY,TRBV13,TRBJ2-5
ASSLAPMETQY,TRBV7-3,TRBJ2-5
ASRASGGGTDTQY,TRBV6-1,TRBJ2-3
SASGTGANVLT,TRBV20-1,TRBJ2-6
ASSNWRPDSGRNEQF,TRBV19,TRBJ2-1
ASSPSGVMNTEAF,TRBV7-9,TRBJ1-1